This passage covers 15 T cell receptor beta chains from one sample sequenced in a study of response to subunit inactivated influenza vaccine (dated by TCRdb to between 2017 and 2018). The protocol used for the library was RT-PCR. The run used an Illumina HiSeq 2500. TCRdb reworked the public reads: Q25 trimming with fastp, MiXCR clone assembly, productive beta chains retained. CDR3 protein duplicates are merged, each entry listing the most common genes and DNA. The sample data list 250,000 to 350,000 distinct CDR3 sequences, and over 20% of these were observed just once. 10% of the sample goes to the ten largest clones. The sequencing here drew on PBMCs from blood, taken 21 months after vaccination. These receptors all stem from a man in his fifties or sixties who received an inactivated influenza vaccine. Donor details come from another sample of the same person, matched by shared clones.

About this clonotype: Mismatch with germline at one junction end may stem from a read error. The chain has TRBV6-2 or TRBV6-3 and TRBJ1-5, with no clear D. Germline CDR1 MNHEY, CDR2 SVGEGT. The CDR3 covers 15 residues. The chain's CDR3 is CASSYVAARNQPQHF. The CDR3 DNA sequence: TGTGCCAGCAGTTACGTAGCAGCCCGCAACCAGCCCCAGCATTTT.

This clonotype was detected a few times. The rearrangement links TRBV3-1 to TRBJ1-2; TRBD1 agrees at 9 bases. Looked up from germline, CDR1 is LGHDT and CDR2 is YNNKEL (reference sequence). The length of the CDR3 is 17 residues. V lost 1 base, J lost 5 bases, and 11 bases stayed unmatched. CDR3 in DNA: TGTGCCAGCAGCCAAGTCGGTAACAGGGGGCTGTATTATGGCTACACCTTC. This translates into CASSQVGNRGLYYGYTF. The full variable domain, rest sourced from reference TRBV3-1 and TRBJ1-2, is DTAVSQTPKYLVTQMGNDKSIKCEQNLGHDTMYWYKQDSKKFLKIMFSYNNKELIINETVPNRFSPKSPDKAHLNLHINSLELGDSAVYFCASSQVGNRGLYYGYTFGSGTRLTVV.

The chain uses TRBV6-5 and TRBJ2-1, with 13 nucleotides matching TRBD2. There are 18 residues in the CDR3. V shed 6 bases and J 0 bases; nucleotides not matched to a gene: 8. CDR1 and CDR2 (germline): MNHEY, SVGAGI. CDR3: CASSLTSGGTHSYNEQFF. Written as DNA, the CDR3 is TGTGCCAGCAGCTTGACTAGCGGGGGGACCCACTCCTACAATGAGCAGTTCTTC.

A few counts support this clonotype. The J gene is TRBJ2-7, the V gene TRBV10-3, with 8 bases fitting TRBD1. The trim removed 0 bases at V and 3 bases at J, leaving 1 base unmatched. This CDR3 contains 14 residues. Germline V gene sequence: CDR1 ENHRY, CDR2 SYGVKD. CDR3 residues: CAISESGTGYEQYF. The CDR3 DNA reads as TGTGCCATCAGTGAGTCCGGGACAGGCTACGAGCAGTACTTC.

The chain uses TRBV4-2 and TRBJ1-4; 7 bases line up with TRBD1. CDR1 and CDR2 (germline): LGHNA, YNFKEQ. V shed 0 bases, J shed 4 bases, and the junction held 5 bases outside the gene matches. The CDR3 has 16 amino acids. The CDR3 DNA follows: TGTGCCAGCAGCCAAGATCGGGGACAGCTTAATGAAAAACTGTTTTTT. It specifies CASSQDRGQLNEKLFF.

The sample holds many counts of this clonotype. The chain carries TRBV4-3 and TRBJ1-2; 8 nucleotides agree with TRBD1. There are 18 residues in the CDR3. V dropped 0 bases and J dropped 3; count of bases not matched to a gene: 12. Germline lookup yields CDR1 LGHNA and CDR2 YSLEER. CDR3 in amino acids: CASSQEGPRTGSDYGYTF. The CDR3 nucleotides read TGCGCCAGCAGCCAAGAAGGCCCACGGACAGGGAGTGACTATGGCTACACCTTC.

This clonotype appeared a few times. The chain joins TRBV5-1 to TRBJ2-1; 10 bases line up with TRBD2. Trimming removed 3 bases from V and 5 bases from J; junction bases left unmatched: 8. CDR3 length: 16 amino acids. CDR1 and CDR2 (germline): SGHRS, YFSETQ. The CDR3 bases are TGCGCCAGCAGCTCGCGGCTAGCGGGGGCTAACAATGAGCAGTTCTTC. Its translation: CASSSRLAGANNEQFF.

This clonotype appeared a few times. The rearrangement joins TRBV7-2 to TRBJ2-7; D perhaps matches TRBD1 (5 bases). This CDR3 region has 13 residues. Germline V gene sequence: CDR1 SGHTA, CDR2 FQGNSA. Trimming shortened V by 4 bases and J by 1 base, and 8 bases separated the two germline ends. For the CDR3, the DNA is TGTGCCAGCAGCTGGAGACAGTCCTACGAGCAGTACTTC. Amino acids: CASSWRQSYEQYF. Based on the CDR3 plus reference TRBV7-2 and TRBJ2-7, the full variable domain is GAGVSQSPSNKVTEKGKDVELRCDPISGHTALYWYRQSLGQGLEFLIYFQGNSAPDKSGLPSDRFSAERTGGSVSTLTIQRTQQEDSAVYLCASSWRQSYEQYFGPGTRLTVT.

This clonotype was seen a few times. This chain links TRBV29-1 with TRBJ2-7; 7 nucleotides align to TRBD2. The V and J ends lost 4 bases and 7 bases, in that order; junction bases with no gene match: 7. The length of the CDR3 is 12 residues. Germline CDR1 SQVTM, CDR2 ANQGSEA. CDR3 nucleotide sequence: TGCAGCGTTGGTGGAGCGGGGCGTGAGCAGTACTTC. Its translation is CSVGGAGREQYF.

This chain links TRBV11-2 with TRBJ1-1; D possibly corresponds to TRBD1 (6 bases). Germline-derived CDR1 and CDR2 are SGHAT and FQNNGV. The CDR3 totals 14 residues. Deletions cut 0 bases from V and 4 bases from J, with 9 bases between. CDR3 sequence reads: CASSLEGGVTEAFF. The CDR3 bases are TGTGCCAGCAGCTTAGAAGGGGGAGTCACTGAAGCTTTCTTT.

The J gene is TRBJ1-5, the V gene TRBV18; D is possibly TRBD1 (5 bases). The germline gives CDR1 KGHSH, CDR2 LQKENI. V lost 2 bases and J 0 bases, leaving 8 bases between the germline ends. This CDR3 has 15 amino acids. CDR3 sequence: CASSPSGDSNQPQHF. CDR3 in DNA: TGTGCCAGCTCACCATCGGGGGATAGCAATCAGCCCCAGCATTTT. The full variable domain, completed using reference TRBV18 and TRBJ1-5, is NAGVMQNPRHLVRRRGQEARLRCSPMKGHSHVYWYRQLPEEGLKFMVYLQKENIIDESGMPKERFSAEFPKEGPSILRIQQVVRGDSAAYFCASSPSGDSNQPQHFGDGTRLSIL.

This clonotype showed up just a few times. A clone one base away is much larger, so this may be a read error. This chain joins TRBV12-3 or TRBV12-4 and TRBJ2-2; D is ambiguous. V gave up 3 bases and J gave up 6 bases, with 2 bases separating them. This CDR3 region has 11 residues. Here the CDR3 reads CASSFPGELFF. DNA for the CDR3: TGTGCCAGCAGTTTCCCCGGGGAGCTGTTTTTT.

As for this clonotype: A much larger clone lies a single base off, so this may be a read error. The rearrangement links TRBV25-1 to TRBJ1-2; D unresolved. The CDR3 is made up of 13 amino acids. The germline V gene has CDR1 MGHDK and CDR2 SYGVNS. The CDR3 here is CASSEVSDYDYTF. Here the CDR3 DNA reads TGTGCCAGCAGTGAAGTATCGGACTATGACTACACCTTC.

This clonotype has just a few counts. This chain links TRBV7-9 with TRBJ2-5; 11 bases match TRBD2. The CDR3 spans 16 residues. Germline trimming cut 5 bases from V and 2 bases from J; bases unmatched to any gene: 7. Germline CDR1 is SEHNR and CDR2 is FQNEAQ (reference sequence). The CDR3 DNA sequence: TGTGCCAGCAGCCCGACCGGGACTAGCGGTCAAGAGACCCAGTACTTC. Its translation: CASSPTGTSGQETQYF.

V is TRBV15 and J is TRBJ2-5, with D tentatively TRBD1 (6 bases). This CDR3 contains 16 residues. V lost 1 base and J 0 bases, leaving 12 bases between the germline ends. Germline values: CDR1 LNHNV, CDR2 YYDKDF (reference sequence). DNA for the CDR3: TGTGCCACCAGCAGAGGACAGGCCTTTTACCAAGAGACCCAGTACTTC. As protein: CATSRGQAFYQETQYF.